This entry lists 17 T cell receptor beta chains sequenced from one sample in a study of T cell responses to AZD1222 COVID-19 vaccine. Some clones are missing from TCRdb's copy, which holds only in-frame ones; the method was immunoSEQ multiplex PCR. The sample has approximately 190,000 clones; about nine tenths are singletons. Source: peripheral blood, taken on day 0 of AZD1222 vaccination. These receptors all come from an adult in good health.

The chain is built from TRBV28 and TRBJ2-1; 11 bases are a match to TRBD2. The germline V gene has CDR1 MDHEN and CDR2 SYDVKM. CDR3 length equals 15 residues. The junction had 13 bases not matched to a gene; V was cut back by 6 bases and J by 12 bases. For the CDR3, the DNA is TGTGCCAGCAGCATAACTAGCGGGAGCTTCATTGGGCAGTTCTTC. Residues: CASSITSGSFIGQFF.

This clone was found once. The CDR3, as DNA: TGTGCCAGCAGCTTAGGAGGGGGAAGTGAAAAACTGTTTTTT. Translation gives CASSLGGGSEKLFF. The V gene is TRBV7-2, the J gene TRBJ1-4; the D gene is possibly TRBD1 (6 bases). This CDR3 has 14 amino acids. V was cut by 1 base and J by 7 bases, with 10 bases left in between. Germline V gives CDR1 SGHTA, CDR2 FQGNSA.

The rearrangement links TRBV3-1 (or the pseudogene TRBV3-2) to TRBJ1-5; D call uncertain. The germline V gene has CDR1 LGHDT and CDR2 YNNKEL (reference sequence). V was cut by 0 bases and J by 2 bases, with 8 bases left in between. The CDR3 covers 15 residues. CDR3 loop: CASSQDGGGNQPQHF. Here the CDR3 DNA reads TGTGCCAGCAGCCAAGACGGCGGGGGCAATCAGCCCCAGCATTTT.

J is TRBJ2-5 and V is TRBV7-3; TRBD2 aligns across 7 bases. The CDR3 runs 13 residues. V shed 2 bases and J 8 bases; nucleotides not matched to a gene: 5. Germline CDR1 reads SGHTA; CDR2 reads FQGTGA. CDR3 DNA: TGTGCCAGCAGCTTAGGGGGGGTCTCAACCCAGTACTTC. This translates into CASSLGGVSTQYF.

The chain's CDR3 is CASSRDSGTWPQHF. The CDR3 DNA reads TGCGCCAGCAGTCGGGACTCCGGCACGTGGCCCCAGCATTTT. The V call is TRBV23-1, the J call TRBJ1-5; D perhaps matches TRBD1 (5 bases). TRBV23-1 is flagged as an ORF with uncertain function. This CDR3 has 14 residues. Trimming took 4 bases from V and 9 from J, leaving 16 bases between them.

J is TRBJ2-7 and V is TRBV9, with D possibly being TRBD2 (5 bases). The CDR3 loop spans 16 amino acids. V gave up 3 bases and J gave up 1 base, with 17 bases separating them. Germline CDR1 SGDLS, CDR2 YYNGEE. The CDR3 reads CASSAKDFVASYEQYF. The DNA for the CDR3 is TGTGCCAGCAGCGCCAAGGATTTTGTAGCGTCCTACGAGCAGTACTTC.

V is TRBV3-1 (or the pseudogene TRBV3-2) and J is TRBJ2-3; TRBD1 matches at 8 bases. The CDR3 loop spans 16 amino acids. Germline CDR1 and CDR2: LGHDT and YNNKEL (reference sequence). Trimming at V came to 3 bases and at J to 1 base, leaving 6 bases not matched to a gene. CDR3 nucleotide sequence: TGTGCCAGCAGCCACCTGACAGGGGTTGGCACAGATACGCAGTATTTT. Protein: CASSHLTGVGTDTQYF.

The chain uses TRBV9 and TRBJ2-3; 11 nucleotides align to TRBD2. V shed 0 bases, J shed 6 bases, and the junction held 6 bases outside the gene matches. Per the germline V gene, CDR1 is SGDLS and CDR2 is YYNGEE. The CDR3 extends over 16 amino acids. As DNA, the CDR3 is TGTGCCAGCAGCGTAGGGTTAGCGGGGGGGTTCGATACGCAGTATTTT. Its protein is CASSVGLAGGFDTQYF.

As regards this clone: Other DNA sequences within the sample encode an identical CDR3. This chain connects TRBV2 to TRBJ2-5; 9 nucleotides agree with TRBD1. This CDR3 region has 15 residues. V gave up 3 bases and J gave up 2 bases; unmatched junction bases: 4. Germline V gene data show CDR1 as SNHLY and CDR2 as FYNNEI. The CDR3 region is CASSEGQGNQETQYF. As DNA, the CDR3 is TGTGCCAGCAGTGAGGGACAGGGAAATCAAGAGACCCAGTACTTC.

V and J are TRBV4-2 and TRBJ1-3, with 7 bases aligning to TRBD1. The CDR3 is 16 amino acids. Losses at the gene ends were 3 bases for V and 0 bases for J; bases not matched to a gene: 5. Germline loops: CDR1 LGHNA, CDR2 YNFKEQ. DNA of the CDR3: TGTGCCAGCAGCCAGGTAGGGACAGCCTCTGGAAACACCATATATTTT. This codes for CASSQVGTASGNTIYF.

This clone occurred a few times. As DNA, the CDR3 is TGTGCCAGCCATAAACTAAGCTCCTACGAGCAGTACTTC. It is translated as CASHKLSSYEQYF. This chain links TRBV7-6 with TRBJ2-7; D gene unclear. Per the germline V gene, CDR1 is SGHVS and CDR2 is FNYEAQ. This CDR3 is 13 amino acids long. Trimming removed 8 bases at V and 0 bases at J, with 11 bases between.

This chain connects TRBV11-2 to TRBJ2-1; TRBD2 agrees at 12 bases. V dropped 5 bases and J dropped 5; count of bases not matched to a gene: 7. This CDR3 contains 16 residues. Germline V lookup: CDR1 SGHAT, CDR2 FQNNGV. The CDR3 protein is CASSTLAGGPDNEQFF. The CDR3 bases are TGTGCCAGCAGCACACTAGCGGGGGGTCCCGACAATGAGCAGTTCTTC.

This CDR3 is CSVAGTGANVLTF. The DNA of the CDR3 is TGCAGCGTGGCAGGGACCGGGGCCAACGTCCTGACTTTC. The chain is built from TRBV29-1 and TRBJ2-6; possibly TRBD1 or TRBD2 for D (5 bases each). Trimming shortened V by 6 bases and J by 4 bases, and 10 bases separated the two germline ends. The V gene's germline CDR1 is SQVTM and CDR2 ANQGSEA. The CDR3 extends over 13 amino acids.

The sample holds a few counts of this clone. The chain recombines TRBV7-8 with TRBJ2-3; 13 nucleotides agree with TRBD2. V lost 7 bases to trimming and J lost 7 bases; unmatched junction nucleotides: 5. CDR3 length: 14 residues. Germline V gene sequence: CDR1 SGHVS, CDR2 FQNEAQ. The CDR3 nucleotides are TGTGCCAGCACCACTAGCGGGGGGGCGAATACGCAGTATTTT. It codes for CASTTSGGANTQYF.

V is TRBV3-1 (or the pseudogene TRBV3-2) and J is TRBJ2-7; maybe TRBD2 (6 bases). The V end lost 2 bases, the J end lost 2 bases, and 10 bases lay between the germline ends. Per germline, CDR1 LGHDT and CDR2 YNNKEL (reference sequence). The CDR3 covers 14 residues. The CDR3 region has the DNA TGTGCCAGCAGCCAACCCGGCGGGGCCTACGAGCAGTACTTC. Its translation is CASSQPGGAYEQYF.

This clone has just one count. The chain uses TRBV18 and TRBJ2-3; D might be TRBD1 (7 bases). V was trimmed by 2 bases and J by 1 base, leaving 13 bases between them. Looked up from germline, CDR1 is KGHSH and CDR2 is LQKENI. The CDR3 runs 16 residues. CDR3 in amino acids: CASSPYRGGGTDTQYF. In DNA form, the CDR3 reads TGTGCCAGCTCACCATACAGGGGAGGAGGCACAGATACGCAGTATTTT.

This rearrangement joins TRBV12-3 or TRBV12-4 to TRBJ2-3; D unresolved. The CDR3 sequence is 12 residues long. The germline V and J ends were trimmed by 6 bases and 7 bases, with 11 bases remaining between them. CDR3 in amino acids: CASSPARYTQYF. CDR3 nucleotide sequence: TGTGCCAGCAGCCCCGCGAGATATACGCAGTATTTT.